Presented here are 20 T cell receptor beta chains from one specimen sequenced in a study of blood T cell repertoires in COVID-19. Sequencing was performed with immunoSEQ multiplex PCR; in TCRdb, only in-frame clones are kept and a portion is missing. This sample has 200,000 to 300,000 clones; around 87% occur once, and the top ten carry approximately 5.3%. The sequenced material came from peripheral blood. The receptors shown here come from a woman aged 55 to 70 with COVID-19, enrolled during active disease.

The J gene is TRBJ1-5, the V gene TRBV10-3; tentatively, D is TRBD1 (5 bases). V dropped 4 bases and J dropped 2 bases, with 6 bases sitting between them. This CDR3 contains 13 residues. Per germline, CDR1 ENHRY and CDR2 SYGVKD. The DNA of the CDR3 is TGTGCCATCAGTGTGGGGCGCAATCAGCCCCAGCATTTT. This codes for CAISVGRNQPQHF.

The chain has TRBV2 and TRBJ2-7; TRBD2 matches 11 bases. Germline CDR1 SNHLY, CDR2 FYNNEI. This CDR3 has 14 amino acids. With 5 bases clipped from V and 3 bases from J, the junction kept 3 bases outside the gene matches. CDR3 nucleotide sequence: TGTGCCAGCAGTTTAGCGGGAGGGAGCTACGAGCAGTACTTC. Its protein is CASSLAGGSYEQYF. Combining the CDR3 with reference TRBV2 and TRBJ2-7 gives the whole variable domain EPEVTQTPSHQVTQMGQEVILRCVPISNHLYFYWYRQILGQKVEFLVSFYNNEISEKSEIFDDQFSVERPDGSNFTLKIRSTKLEDSAMYFCASSLAGGSYEQYFGPGTRLTVT.

This chain connects TRBV28 to TRBJ2-3, with 8 bases lining up with TRBD1. The CDR3 is 14 residues long. CDR1 is MDHEN, CDR2 SYDVKM, per germline. V lost 5 bases and J lost 2; bases outside the gene matches: 3. The chain's CDR3 is CASSPDRATDTQYF. The CDR3 DNA reads as TGTGCCAGCAGTCCGGACAGGGCCACAGATACGCAGTATTTT.

This clone was observed a few times. The gene calls are TRBV14 and TRBJ2-7, with a possible D match to TRBD1 (6 bases). V lost 3 bases and J 5 bases, leaving 17 bases between the germline ends. The length of the CDR3 is 15 residues. The V gene's germline CDR1 is SGHDN and CDR2 FVKESK. The CDR3 region has the DNA TGTGCCAGCAGCCAGAACAGGGCCCGCCGTCACGAGCAGTACTTC. Translated: CASSQNRARRHEQYF.

V is TRBV29-1 and J is TRBJ2-2, with unresolved D. Trimming stripped 5 bases from V and 4 bases from J, with 8 bases between. CDR1 and CDR2 (germline): SQVTM, ANQGSEA. This CDR3 contains 12 residues. The CDR3 spells CSVRVGTGELFF. CDR3 in DNA: TGCAGCGTTCGGGTCGGCACCGGGGAGCTGTTTTTT.

This clone was found a few times. The genes are TRBV9 and TRBJ2-2, with 7 bases aligning to TRBD2. Germline lookup yields CDR1 SGDLS and CDR2 YYNGEE. This CDR3 comprises 20 residues. J was trimmed by 3 bases and V by 0 bases; bases with no gene match: 17. CDR3: CASSVGRRNSRAGHTGELFF. The CDR3 DNA sequence: TGTGCCAGCAGCGTAGGGAGGAGGAACAGTCGAGCGGGACACACCGGGGAGCTGTTTTTT.

This clone was seen once. This chain connects TRBV5-8 to TRBJ2-1; TRBD2 aligns across 11 bases. Germline values: CDR1 SGHTS, CDR2 YDEGEE. There are 15 residues in the CDR3. Trimming at V came to 1 base and at J to 6 bases, leaving 3 bases not matched to a gene. The CDR3 sequence is CASSLFSGRANEQFF. CDR3 nucleotides: TGTGCCAGCAGCTTGTTTAGCGGGAGGGCCAATGAGCAGTTCTTC.

The chain carries TRBV5-1 and TRBJ1-4, with TRBD1 as a possible D gene (5 bases). The germline gives CDR1 SGHRS, CDR2 YFSETQ. The CDR3 sequence is 16 residues long. V shed 4 bases and J shed 4 bases, with 17 bases lying between them. CDR3 in amino acids: CASSPTRAGGNEKLFF. DNA of the CDR3: TGCGCCAGCAGCCCTACCAGGGCGGGAGGTAATGAAAAACTGTTTTTT.

This clone was counted only a few times. The chain is built from TRBV19 and TRBJ1-5; 8 nucleotides align to TRBD1. V trimming: 2 bases; J trimming: 4 bases; junction bases outside the gene matches: 10. This CDR3 region has 17 residues. Looked up from germline, CDR1 is LNHDA and CDR2 is SQIVND (reference sequence). The CDR3, as DNA: TGTGCCAGTAGTATACTGTGGCAGGGGGCTCGGAATCAGCCCCAGCATTTT. Translated, it gives CASSILWQGARNQPQHF.

V is TRBV19 and J is TRBJ2-3, with TRBD1 identical over 9 bases. Germline V lookup: CDR1 LNHDA, CDR2 SQIVND (reference sequence). The length of the CDR3 is 15 residues. V lost 8 bases to trimming and J lost 1 base; unmatched junction nucleotides: 7. CDR3 DNA: TGTGCCAGTGCAAGGACAGGGGCAGGCACAGATACGCAGTATTTT. Protein: CASARTGAGTDTQYF.

This clone occurred once. V gene TRBV24-1 combines with J gene TRBJ2-1; tentative D call: TRBD2 (5 bases). The CDR3 contains 15 residues. Trimming shortened V by 4 bases and J by 8 bases, and 17 bases separated the two germline ends. CDR1 is KGHDR, CDR2 SFDVKD, per germline. The CDR3 coding sequence is TGTGCCACCAGTGACAGGACTTCTACCCTGGATGAGCAGTTCTTC. Translated: CATSDRTSTLDEQFF.

The J gene is TRBJ1-6, the V gene TRBV6-5, with a possible D match to TRBD1 (6 bases). Germline lookup yields CDR1 MNHEY and CDR2 SVGAGI. V lost 2 bases, J lost 7 bases, and 9 bases lay in between. The CDR3 has 14 residues. CDR3 loop: CASSYGGANSPLHF. The DNA of the CDR3 is TGTGCCAGCAGTTACGGGGGGGCCAATTCACCCCTCCACTTT.

The chain is built from TRBV7-8 and TRBJ2-1, with TRBD2 matching over 12 bases. The germline V gene has CDR1 SGHVS and CDR2 FQNEAQ. The trim removed 2 bases at V and 7 bases at J, leaving 6 bases unmatched. The CDR3 is made up of 16 amino acids. The DNA of the CDR3 is TGTGCCAGCAGCTTACTAGCGGGAGGGCCGGGTAATGAGCAGTTCTTC. Amino acids: CASSLLAGGPGNEQFF.

This chain joins TRBV30 and TRBJ1-3, with a weak D call TRBD1 (5 bases). The CDR3 runs 14 residues. CDR1 and CDR2 (germline): GTSNPN, SVGIG (reference sequence). Trimming shortened V by 4 bases and J by 2 bases, and 12 bases separated the two germline ends. CDR3 DNA: TGTGCCTGGACTCTGGGGGGAGCTGGAAACACCATATATTTT. This gives the protein CAWTLGGAGNTIYF.

This chain links TRBV6-1 with TRBJ1-6; tentatively, D is TRBD1 (5 bases). V was pared by 3 bases and J by 8 bases, with 11 bases between. The CDR3 loop spans 14 amino acids. Germline CDR1 reads MNHNS; CDR2 reads SASEGT. The CDR3 sequence is CASSDRQGDSPLHF. The CDR3 nucleotides read TGTGCCAGCAGTGACCGCCAGGGTGATTCACCCCTCCACTTT.

This clone was seen once. This chain links TRBV5-6 with TRBJ1-3, with a tentative D call TRBD1 (5 bases). Germline CDR1 and CDR2: SGHDT and YYEEEE. There are 13 residues in the CDR3. V was trimmed by 4 bases and J by 2 bases, leaving 7 bases between them. The CDR3 region is CASSQTAGNTIYF. CDR3 sequence (DNA): TGTGCCAGCAGCCAGACAGCTGGAAACACCATATATTTT.

The V call is TRBV6-5, the J call TRBJ1-3, with 7 bases matching TRBD1. V trimming: 7 bases; J trimming: 2 bases; junction bases outside the gene matches: 5. This CDR3 is built from 14 residues. Per germline, CDR1 MNHEY and CDR2 SVGAGI. The DNA for the CDR3 is TGTGCCAGCATTAATGACAGGGCTGGAAACACCATATATTTT. Protein: CASINDRAGNTIYF.

This chain uses TRBV5-1 with TRBJ1-2, with a tentative D call TRBD1 (5 bases). In germline, CDR1 is SGHRS, CDR2 YFSETQ. The CDR3 contains 13 residues. Deletions cut 4 bases from V and 4 bases from J, with 11 bases between. The CDR3 DNA reads TGCGCCAGCAGCATTGACGGGGGCTATGGCTACACCTTC. It encodes CASSIDGGYGYTF.

This clone was counted once. The J gene is TRBJ1-1, the V gene TRBV4-2; a possible D gene is TRBD1 (5 bases). With 4 bases removed from V and 4 bases from J, the gap between germline ends came to 16 bases. The length of the CDR3 is 15 residues. Per the germline V gene, CDR1 is LGHNA and CDR2 is YNFKEQ. The CDR3 sequence is CASSPGHGPVTEAFF. CDR3 in DNA: TGTGCCAGCAGCCCCGGACATGGGCCCGTCACTGAAGCTTTCTTT.

The rearrangement joins TRBV14 to TRBJ2-5; TRBD2 agrees at 13 bases. Per the germline V gene, CDR1 is SGHDN and CDR2 is FVKESK. CDR3 length: 18 amino acids. The junction had 4 bases not matched to a gene; V was cut back by 0 bases and J by 0 bases. CDR3 region: CASSQEGLAGSYQETQYF. CDR3 coding DNA: TGTGCCAGCAGCCAAGAGGGACTAGCGGGGTCGTACCAAGAGACCCAGTACTTC.